This T cell receptor beta chain came from a study of OX40 agonist ivuxolimab in advanced cancers. On the study more broadly: Participants averaged 60 years of age (range about 23 to 80) and were around 80% male.

Using immunoSEQ multiplex PCR, the repertoire was profiled, and TCRdb retains in-frame clones only, with some absent. The sample yields roughly 43,000 clones, 75% to 90% seen once. The germline V and J ends were trimmed by 2 bases and 4 bases, with 12 bases remaining between them. The length of the CDR3 is 15 residues. Germline CDR1 and CDR2: MNHNS and SASEGT. Sequencing used CD4+ or CD8+ T cells sorted from blood, obtained in a trial of the OX40 agonist ivuxolimab. The chain carries TRBV6-1 and TRBJ1-3; TRBD1 might be the D (5 bases). The sequence was obtained from an adult with an advanced solid tumor such as melanoma, head and neck, liver or kidney cancer. CDR3 protein: CASSETGGSGNTIYF. In DNA form, the CDR3 reads TGTGCCAGCAGTGAAACTGGGGGATCAGGAAACACCATATATTTT.